This T cell receptor (beta chain) was captured in a study of shared clonotypes between healthy human individuals. Regarding the study as a whole: Richness estimates generally favored naive over memory subsets.

Trimming cost V 0 bases and J 0 bases, with 9 bases left between them. The CDR3 sequence is 16 residues long. Germline loops: CDR1 MGHRA, CDR2 YSYEKL. The method was immunoSEQ multiplex PCR; TCRdb's version includes in-frame clones alone and lacks a portion of them. This sample has about 2 million clones, with about 95% found just once. On this clone itself: Its antigen is not identified.

The TCR was taken from a man aged 18 to 30 in good health. The chain uses TRBV4-1 and TRBJ1-3, with a possible D match to TRBD1 (5 bases). Specimen: naive CD4+ T cells sorted from blood. Subset specified: CD45RA+ positively selected. The CDR3 DNA is TGCGCCAGCAGCCAAGATGGGGGATACTCTGGAAACACCATATATTTT. As protein: CASSQDGGYSGNTIYF.